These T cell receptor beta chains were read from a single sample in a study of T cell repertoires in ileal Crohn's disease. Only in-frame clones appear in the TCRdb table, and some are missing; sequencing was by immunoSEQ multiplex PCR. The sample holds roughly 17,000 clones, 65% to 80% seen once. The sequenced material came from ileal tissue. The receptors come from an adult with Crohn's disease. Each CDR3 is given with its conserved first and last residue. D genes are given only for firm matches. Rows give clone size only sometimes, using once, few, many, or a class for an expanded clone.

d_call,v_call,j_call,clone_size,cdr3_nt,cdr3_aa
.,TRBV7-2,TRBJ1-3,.,TGTGCCAGCAGCTTTCAGGCATCCTCTGGAAACACCATATATTTT,CASSFQASSGNTIYF
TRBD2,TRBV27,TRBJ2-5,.,TGTGCCAGCAGGAAGCGGGAGGGCGGCAGTAAAGAGACCCAGTACTTC,CASRKREGGSKETQYF
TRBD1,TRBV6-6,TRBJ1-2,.,TGTGCCAGCAGTCCGACAGGGGACGGCTACACCTTC,CASSPTGDGYTF
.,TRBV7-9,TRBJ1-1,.,TGTGCCAGCAGCTTTAATTCTCAGGACACTGAAGCTTTCTTT,CASSFNSQDTEAFF
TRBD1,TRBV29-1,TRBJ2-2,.,TGCAGCTTTGACAGGGGGTACACCGGGGAGCTGTTTTTT,CSFDRGYTGELFF
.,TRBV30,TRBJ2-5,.,TGTGCCTGGAACCCTACAGGGGAGGCCCAGTACTTC,CAWNPTGEAQYF
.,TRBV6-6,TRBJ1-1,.,TGTGCCAGCAGCTCCGCGGGGGTACAGGCTGAAGCTTTCTTT,CASSSAGVQAEAFF
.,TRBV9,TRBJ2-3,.,TGTGCCAGCAGCGTAGAGGCTAGCGCTGGAGATACGCAGTATTTT,CASSVEASAGDTQYF
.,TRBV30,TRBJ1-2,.,TGTGCCGCGGGGGTAGCGATCTATGGCTACACCTTC,CAAGVAIYGYTF
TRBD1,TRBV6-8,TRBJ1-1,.,TGTGCCAGCAGTTACTCGTTCCAGGGGGCTAGAAGGGCTGAAGCTTTCTTT,CASSYSFQGARRAEAFF
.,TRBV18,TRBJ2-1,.,TGTGCCAGCTCACCAATTCCCGGCAATGAGCAGTTCTTC,CASSPIPGNEQFF
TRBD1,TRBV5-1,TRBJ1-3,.,TGCGCCAGCAGCTCCGGGGGGACAGGGACTGGAAACACCATATATTTT,CASSSGGTGTGNTIYF
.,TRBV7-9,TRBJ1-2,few,TGTGCCAGCAGCTTATTACGGGATGGCTACACCTTC,CASSLLRDGYTF
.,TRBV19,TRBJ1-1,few,TGTGCCAGTAGTATTGGCAGGGGACGCACTGAAGCTTTCTTT,CASSIGRGRTEAFF
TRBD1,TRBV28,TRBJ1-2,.,TGTGCCAGCATTCCACAGGGGAGGTGGAACTATGGCTACACCTTC,CASIPQGRWNYGYTF
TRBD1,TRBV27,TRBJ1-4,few,TGTGCCAGCAGTAAATCGACCGGGACAGGAGGCGAAAAACTGTTTTTT,CASSKSTGTGGEKLFF
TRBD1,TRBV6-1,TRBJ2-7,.,TGTGCCAGCAGTGAAGTCGGCGTAGGGGGCCCCTGGTGGTTC,CASSEVGVGGPWWF
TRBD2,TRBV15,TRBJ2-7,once,TGTGCCACCAGCAGAGGAAGCGGGAGATCCCGGAACGAGCAGTACTTC,CATSRGSGRSRNEQYF
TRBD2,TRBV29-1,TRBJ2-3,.,TGCAGCGTCGGGGCTAGCGGGGGGGCCCTGGATACGCAGTATTTT,CSVGASGGALDTQYF
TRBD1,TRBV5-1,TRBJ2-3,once,TGCGCCAGCAGTTTCTTACAGGGGGCCACAGATACGCAGTATTTT,CASSFLQGATDTQYF
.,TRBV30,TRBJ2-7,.,TGTGCCTGGAGTGGGTCCTACGAGCAGTACTTC,CAWSGSYEQYF
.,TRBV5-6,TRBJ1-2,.,TGTGCCAGCAGCTTGGGAGCTACCCGCTATGGCTACACCTTC,CASSLGATRYGYTF
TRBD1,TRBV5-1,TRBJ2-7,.,TGCGCCAGCAGCCCAGTGACAGGGGGCCCCTACGAGCAGTACTTC,CASSPVTGGPYEQYF
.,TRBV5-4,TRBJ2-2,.,TGTGCCAGCAGCTTGGCCACCCTGGGGAGCGGGGAGCTGTTTTTT,CASSLATLGSGELFF